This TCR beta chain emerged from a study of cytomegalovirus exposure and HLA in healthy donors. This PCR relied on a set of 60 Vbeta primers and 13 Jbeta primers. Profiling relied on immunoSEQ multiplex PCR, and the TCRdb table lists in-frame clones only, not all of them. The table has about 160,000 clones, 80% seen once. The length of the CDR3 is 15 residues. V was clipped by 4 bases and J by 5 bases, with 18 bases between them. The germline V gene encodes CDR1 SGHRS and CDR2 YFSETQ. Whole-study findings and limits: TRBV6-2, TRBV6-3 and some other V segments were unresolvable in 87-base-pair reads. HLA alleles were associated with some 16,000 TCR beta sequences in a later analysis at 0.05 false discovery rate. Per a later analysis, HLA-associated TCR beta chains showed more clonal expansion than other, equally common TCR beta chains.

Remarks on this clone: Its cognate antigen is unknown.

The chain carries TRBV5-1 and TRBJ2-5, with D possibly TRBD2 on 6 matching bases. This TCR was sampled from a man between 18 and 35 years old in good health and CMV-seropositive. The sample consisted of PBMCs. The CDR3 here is CASSPGVGAKETQYF. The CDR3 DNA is TGCGCCAGCAGCCCGGGGGTAGGGGCCAAGGAGACCCAGTACTTC. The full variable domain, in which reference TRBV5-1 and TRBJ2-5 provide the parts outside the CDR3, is KAGVTQTPRYLIKTRGQQVTLSCSPISGHRSVSWYQQTPGQGLQFLFEYFSETQRNKGNFPGRFSGRQFSNSRSEMNVSTLELGDSALYLCASSPGVGAKETQYFGPGTRLLVL.